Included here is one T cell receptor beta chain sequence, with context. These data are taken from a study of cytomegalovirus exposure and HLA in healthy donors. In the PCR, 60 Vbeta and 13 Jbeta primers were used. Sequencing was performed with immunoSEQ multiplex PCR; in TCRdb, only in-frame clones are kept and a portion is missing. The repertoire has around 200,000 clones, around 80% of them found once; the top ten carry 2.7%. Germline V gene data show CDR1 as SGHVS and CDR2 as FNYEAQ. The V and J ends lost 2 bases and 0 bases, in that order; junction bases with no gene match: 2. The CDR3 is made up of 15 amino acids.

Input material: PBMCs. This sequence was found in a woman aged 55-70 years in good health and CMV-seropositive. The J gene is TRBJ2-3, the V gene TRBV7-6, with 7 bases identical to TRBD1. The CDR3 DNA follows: TGTGCCAGCAGCTTAAGACAGGGAAGCACAGATACGCAGTATTTT. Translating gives CASSLRQGSTDTQYF.